The clone carrying this TCR beta chain was found a few times. Its cognate antigen is unknown. This specimen comes from a study of cytomegalovirus exposure and HLA in healthy donors. Trimming cost V 7 bases and J 4 bases, with 16 bases left between them. CDR3 length equals 14 residues. Germline CDR1 is MNHNS and CDR2 is SASEGT. Notes on the study in general: Serostatus for CMV was the only available immune exposure information. From TCR beta sequences, most subjects' HLA-A and HLA-B alleles were reportedly predicted accurately.

Amplification used 60 Vbeta primers and 13 Jbeta primers. Profiling relied on immunoSEQ multiplex PCR, and the TCRdb table lists in-frame clones only, not all of them. The repertoire holds more than 150,000 clones, with 82% as singletons. As for the donors, each was a healthy bone marrow donor. The study sampled nominally healthy donors, though unrecorded immune exposures were likely. The chain uses TRBV6-1 and TRBJ1-2; no reliable D call. The TCR was taken from a man aged 40-49 years in good health and CMV-seronegative. Input material: PBMCs. The CDR3 is CASNSEVRGYGYTF. The CDR3 DNA is TGTGCCAGCAACTCCGAGGTCCGGGGCTATGGCTACACCTTC.